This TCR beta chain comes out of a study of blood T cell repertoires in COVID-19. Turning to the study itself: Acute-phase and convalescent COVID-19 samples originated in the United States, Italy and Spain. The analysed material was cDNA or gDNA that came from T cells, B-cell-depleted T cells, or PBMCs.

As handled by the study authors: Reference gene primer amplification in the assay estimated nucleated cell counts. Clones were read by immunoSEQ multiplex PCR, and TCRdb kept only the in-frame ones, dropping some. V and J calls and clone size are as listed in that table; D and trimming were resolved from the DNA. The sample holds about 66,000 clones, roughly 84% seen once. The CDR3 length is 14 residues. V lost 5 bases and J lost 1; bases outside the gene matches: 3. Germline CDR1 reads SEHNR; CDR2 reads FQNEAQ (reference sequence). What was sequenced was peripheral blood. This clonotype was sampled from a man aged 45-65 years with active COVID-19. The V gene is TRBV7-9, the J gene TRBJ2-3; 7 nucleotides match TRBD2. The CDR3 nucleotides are TGTGCCAGCAGCGCAACTAGCGGCACAGATACGCAGTATTTT. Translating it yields CASSATSGTDTQYF.